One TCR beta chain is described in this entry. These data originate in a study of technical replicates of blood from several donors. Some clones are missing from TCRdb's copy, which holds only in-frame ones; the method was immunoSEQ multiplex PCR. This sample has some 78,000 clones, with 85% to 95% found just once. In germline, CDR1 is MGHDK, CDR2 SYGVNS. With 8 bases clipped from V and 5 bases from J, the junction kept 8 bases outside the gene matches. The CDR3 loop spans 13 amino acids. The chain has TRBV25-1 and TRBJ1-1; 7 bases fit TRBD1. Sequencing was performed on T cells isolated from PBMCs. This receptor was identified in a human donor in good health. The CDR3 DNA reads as TGTGCCAGCGGGAGACAGGGACGGACTGAAGCTTTCTTT. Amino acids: CASGRQGRTEAFF.